One and the same sample provided the 20 T cell receptor beta chains below, sequenced in a study of CD8+CD57+ T cells in acquired aplastic anemia. TCR beta VDJ and CDR3 profiling used genomic DNA as template. TCRdb reprocessed the reads with MiXCR, giving one entry per CDR3 protein. The sample lists a few hundred thousand distinct CDR3 sequences; over 60% were seen once. Sample: sorted CD4+, CD8+, or CD8+CD57+ T cells (not recorded which) from PBMCs. The origin of the receptors is a human donor in good health.

The V call is TRBV2, the J call TRBJ1-2; weak D call: TRBD1 (5 bases). The CDR3 is made up of 13 amino acids. V was trimmed by 6 bases and J by 1 base, leaving 9 bases between them. Germline-derived CDR1 and CDR2 are SNHLY and FYNNEI. The CDR3 bases are TGTGCCAGCAGCGCCGACAGTAACTATGGCTACACCTTC. Protein product: CASSADSNYGYTF.

The DNA for the CDR3 is TGCAGCGTGGAGACAGGTCCAGAGCTTGAAGCTTTCTTT. Translation: CSVETGPELEAFF. The chain uses TRBV29-1 and TRBJ1-1; D may be TRBD1 (6 bases). V lost 6 bases to trimming and J lost 7 bases, with 18 bases between them. Germline-derived CDR1 and CDR2 are SQVTM and ANQGSEA. The CDR3 totals 13 residues.

The chain uses TRBV7-9 and TRBJ1-5, with D hard to call. CDR3 length: 15 residues. Trimming took 5 bases from V and 2 from J, leaving 13 bases between them. Germline assignment: CDR1 SEHNR and CDR2 FQNEAQ (reference sequence). CDR3 DNA: TGTGCCAGCAGCGCCCAGGCCAACGGCAATCAGCCCCAGCATTTT. It yields the protein CASSAQANGNQPQHF.

The chain employs TRBV7-3 and TRBJ1-1, with TRBD1 matching over 9 bases. Germline CDR1 is SGHTA and CDR2 is FQGTGA. The V and J ends lost 2 bases and 5 bases, in that order; junction bases with no gene match: 3. The CDR3 length is 14 residues. The CDR3 bases are TGTGCCAGCAGCTTATCGGGACAGGGAACTGAAGCTTTCTTT. Protein: CASSLSGQGTEAFF. Full variable domain (missing parts from reference TRBV7-3 and TRBJ1-1): GAGVSQTPSNKVTEKGKYVELRCDPISGHTALYWYRQSLGQGPEFLIYFQGTGAADDSGLPNDRFFAVRPEGSVSTLKIQRTERGDSAVYLCASSLSGQGTEAFFGQGTRLTVV.

This clonotype occurred many times. The rearrangement joins TRBV2 to TRBJ2-7; 7 bases fit TRBD2. The germline V gene has CDR1 SNHLY and CDR2 FYNNEI. V dropped 7 bases and J dropped 0; count of bases not matched to a gene: 9. The CDR3 has 15 residues. The CDR3 here is CASTGSGGSSYEQYF. The CDR3 region has the DNA TGTGCCAGCACCGGAAGTGGCGGGAGCTCCTACGAGCAGTACTTC.

The chain couples TRBV9 to TRBJ1-1; D is uncertain. This CDR3 comprises 15 residues. V lost 0 bases to trimming and J lost 0 bases, with 9 bases between them. Looked up from germline, CDR1 is SGDLS and CDR2 is YYNGEE. The CDR3 coding sequence is TGTGCCAGCAGCGTAGTTTCCCTAGTGAACACTGAAGCTTTCTTT. Translating it yields CASSVVSLVNTEAFF.

V is TRBV7-6 and J is TRBJ1-5; weak D call: TRBD1 (6 bases). Germline CDR1 and CDR2: SGHVS and FNYEAQ. The V gene lost 6 bases and the J gene lost 1 base, with 16 bases spanning the gap. The CDR3 extends over 16 amino acids. CDR3: CASSRGGVGSNQPQHF. The CDR3 nucleotides read TGTGCCAGCAGTCGTGGGGGCGTGGGGAGCAATCAGCCCCAGCATTTT.

The chain joins TRBV15 to TRBJ2-3, with D possibly TRBD2 on 7 matching bases. V was cut by 0 bases and J by 2 bases, with 12 bases left in between. CDR3 length: 16 amino acids. CDR1 and CDR2 (germline): LNHNV, YYDKDF (reference sequence). The CDR3 nucleotides are TGTGCCACCAGCAGAGATTTGCGGGGGCACACAGATACGCAGTATTTT. Amino acids: CATSRDLRGHTDTQYF.

CDR3 coding DNA: TGTGCCAGCAGCTCCGAAATAGGACAGGCCACCGGGGAGCTGTTTTTT. Translation gives CASSSEIGQATGELFF. The gene calls are TRBV5-8 and TRBJ2-2; 7 positions agree with TRBD1. In germline, CDR1 is SGHTS, CDR2 YDEGEE. Unmatched junction bases numbered 9, after V lost 3 bases and J lost 4 bases. The CDR3 has 16 amino acids. The variable domain in full, with the rest retrieved from reference TRBV5-8 and TRBJ2-2, is EAGVTQSPTHLIKTRGQQATLRCSPISGHTSVYWYQQALGLGLQFLLWYDEGEERNRGNFPPRFSGRQFPNYSSELNVNALELEDSALYLCASSSEIGQATGELFFGEGSRLTVL.

This sequence joins TRBV5-1 and TRBJ2-3, with 7 bases lining up with TRBD1. V lost 5 bases to trimming and J lost 6 bases; unmatched junction nucleotides: 6. The germline V gene has CDR1 SGHRS and CDR2 YFSETQ. This CDR3 comprises 13 residues. The DNA for the CDR3 is TGCGCCAGCAGGGACAGGACCTTGGATACGCAGTATTTT. Translation: CASRDRTLDTQYF.

This clonotype was recorded many times. This sequence joins TRBV5-4 and TRBJ1-2, with D perhaps matching TRBD1 (5 bases). This CDR3 is 15 amino acids long. From germline, CDR1 is SGHNT and CDR2 YYREEE (reference sequence). Trimming removed 1 base at V and 0 bases at J, with 10 bases between. CDR3 nucleotide sequence: TGTGCCAGCAGCTTGCCCGGGGCTACTAACTATGGCTACACCTTC. It encodes CASSLPGATNYGYTF.

In nucleotides, the CDR3 is TGTGCCAGCAGTTTACCTTCAACTGAAGCTTTCTTT. Its translation: CASSLPSTEAFF. The chain links TRBV12-3 or TRBV12-4 to TRBJ1-1; D remains ambiguous. CDR3 length: 12 residues. The V and J ends lost 2 bases and 5 bases respectively, with 6 bases between them.

The chain is built from TRBV15 and TRBJ2-1; D possibly corresponds to TRBD2 (5 bases). V was shortened by 0 bases and J by 10 bases, with 10 bases between the two germline ends. This CDR3 is built from 13 residues. CDR1 and CDR2 (germline): LNHNV, YYDKDF (reference sequence). The CDR3 nucleotides are TGTGCCACCAGCAGAGATCTAGCCCCGGAGCAGTTCTTC. Translation: CATSRDLAPEQFF.

There are a few counts of this clonotype. The chain employs TRBV15 and TRBJ1-5; 8 bases are shared with TRBD1. From germline, CDR1 is LNHNV and CDR2 YYDKDF (reference sequence). The CDR3 totals 13 residues. Germline trimming cut 8 bases from V and 4 bases from J; bases unmatched to any gene: 4. CDR3 in DNA: TGTGCCACCGGTCGACAGGGGAATCAGCCCCAGCATTTT. It codes for CATGRQGNQPQHF.

This chain connects TRBV10-3 to TRBJ2-5; unclear D gene. This CDR3 spans 15 amino acids. Trimming removed 3 bases from V and 4 bases from J, with 15 bases in between. The germline V gene has CDR1 ENHRY and CDR2 SYGVKD. CDR3 in DNA: TGTGCCATCAGTGACGGTAACCCCAAGGGAGAGACCCAGTACTTC. Amino acid sequence: CAISDGNPKGETQYF.

Ten or more counts support this clonotype. This chain connects TRBV29-1 to TRBJ2-1; 8 positions agree with TRBD1. Germline V gives CDR1 SQVTM, CDR2 ANQGSEA. The CDR3 totals 13 residues. The V gene end was trimmed by 2 bases and the J gene end by 5 bases; junction bases not matched to a gene: 2. This CDR3 is CSVETGGNNEQFF. CDR3 DNA: TGCAGCGTTGAAACAGGGGGTAACAATGAGCAGTTCTTC.

This clonotype has a count of ten or more. V and J are TRBV4-3 and TRBJ1-2; 9 nucleotides agree with TRBD1. Germline lookup yields CDR1 LGHNA and CDR2 YSLEER. With 0 bases clipped from V and 8 bases from J, the junction kept 13 bases outside the gene matches. The CDR3 is made up of 17 amino acids. CDR3 sequence reads: CASSQDRTGAQGMGYTF. CDR3 DNA: TGCGCCAGCAGCCAAGACCGGACAGGGGCCCAGGGTATGGGCTACACCTTC.

Details on this clonotype: This CDR3 fails to terminate in the conserved phenylalanine or tryptophan, so it likely reflects a read error. The DNA is omitted, as the CDR3 cannot be located on it reliably, and the CDR3 follows TCRdb's listing. The genes are TRBV19 and TRBJ2-7; no check of the table's D call, TRBD1, against the DNA was made. The CDR3 is 17 residues long, ends included. Germline lookup yields CDR1 LNHDA and CDR2 SQIVND (reference sequence). The CDR3 loop is CASSIGGGAPSSYEQCL.

To note about this clonotype: No conserved phenylalanine or tryptophan is present at the end of the CDR3, so a read error is the likely explanation. No DNA is shown, since the ends of the CDR3 on it are uncertain; the CDR3 is the one TCRdb lists. The rearrangement joins TRBV11-2 to TRBJ1-3. CDR1 is SGHAT and CDR2 is FQNNGV in the germline V gene. The CDR3 region is 9 residues in length, termini included. CDR3 sequence reads: CASSLDGVI.

This clonotype was seen repeatedly, ten times or more. The V gene is TRBV4-1, the J gene TRBJ2-2; a weak D match, TRBD2 (5 bases). Germline CDR1 MGHRA, CDR2 YSYEKL. The CDR3 is 14 amino acids. V was shortened by 1 base and J by 8 bases, with 11 bases between the two germline ends. The CDR3 sequence is CASSQGGPGGELFF. CDR3 nucleotide sequence: TGCGCCAGCAGCCAAGGAGGTCCGGGAGGGGAGCTGTTTTTT.